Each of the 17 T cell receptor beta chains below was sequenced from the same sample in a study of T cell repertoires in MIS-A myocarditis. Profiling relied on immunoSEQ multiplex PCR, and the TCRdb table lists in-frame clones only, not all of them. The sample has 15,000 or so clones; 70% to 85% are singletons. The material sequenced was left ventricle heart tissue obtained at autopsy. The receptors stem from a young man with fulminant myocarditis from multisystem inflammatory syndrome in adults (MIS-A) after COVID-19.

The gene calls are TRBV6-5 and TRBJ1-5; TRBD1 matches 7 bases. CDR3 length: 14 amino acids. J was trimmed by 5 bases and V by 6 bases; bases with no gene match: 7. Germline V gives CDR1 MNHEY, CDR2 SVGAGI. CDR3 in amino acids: CASSQQGRDQPQHF. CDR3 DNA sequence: TGTGCCAGCAGCCAACAGGGGAGGGATCAGCCCCAGCATTTT.

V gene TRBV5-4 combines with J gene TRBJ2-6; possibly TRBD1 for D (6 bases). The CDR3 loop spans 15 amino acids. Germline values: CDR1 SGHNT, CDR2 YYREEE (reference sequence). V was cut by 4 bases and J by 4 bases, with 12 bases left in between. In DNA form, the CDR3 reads TGTGCCAGCAGCCCCACAGGGACCGGGGCCAACGTCCTGACTTTC. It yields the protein CASSPTGTGANVLTF.

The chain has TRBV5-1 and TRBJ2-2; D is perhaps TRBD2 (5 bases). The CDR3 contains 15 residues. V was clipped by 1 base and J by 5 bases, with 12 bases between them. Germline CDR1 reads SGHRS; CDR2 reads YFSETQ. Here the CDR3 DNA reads TGCGCCAGCAGCTTGTCGACCCCGGGGACCGGGGAGCTGTTTTTT. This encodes CASSLSTPGTGELFF.

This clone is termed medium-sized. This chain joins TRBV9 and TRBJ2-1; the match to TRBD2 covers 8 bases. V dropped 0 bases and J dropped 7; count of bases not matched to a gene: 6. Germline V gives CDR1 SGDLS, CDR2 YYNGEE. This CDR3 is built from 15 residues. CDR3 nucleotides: TGTGCCAGCAGCGTAGAGGAGCGGGAGCCGAATGAGCAGTTCTTC. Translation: CASSVEEREPNEQFF.

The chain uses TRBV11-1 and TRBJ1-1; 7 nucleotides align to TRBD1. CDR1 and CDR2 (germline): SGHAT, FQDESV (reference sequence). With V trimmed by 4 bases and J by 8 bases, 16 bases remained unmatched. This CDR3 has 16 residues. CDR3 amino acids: CASSSPGGQTVAEAFF. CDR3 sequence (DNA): TGTGCCAGCAGCTCTCCGGGGGGACAGACAGTAGCGGAAGCTTTCTTT.

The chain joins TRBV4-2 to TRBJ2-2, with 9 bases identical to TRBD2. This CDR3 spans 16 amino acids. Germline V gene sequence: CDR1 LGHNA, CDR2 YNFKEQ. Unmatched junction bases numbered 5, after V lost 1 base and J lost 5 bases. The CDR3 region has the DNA TGTGCCAGCAGCCAAGGTTCTAGCGGGGATACCGGGGAGCTGTTTTTT. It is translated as CASSQGSSGDTGELFF.

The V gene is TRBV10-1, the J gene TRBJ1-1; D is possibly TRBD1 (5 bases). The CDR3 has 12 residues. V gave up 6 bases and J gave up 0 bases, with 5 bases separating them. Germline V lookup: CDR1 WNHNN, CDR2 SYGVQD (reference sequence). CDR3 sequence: CASRGVNTEAFF. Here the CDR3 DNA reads TGCGCCAGCAGAGGGGTGAACACTGAAGCTTTCTTT.

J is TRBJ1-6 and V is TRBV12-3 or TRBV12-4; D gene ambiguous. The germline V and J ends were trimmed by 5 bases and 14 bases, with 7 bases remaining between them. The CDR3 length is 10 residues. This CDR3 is CASSGLTLHF. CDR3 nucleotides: TGTGCCAGCAGTGGGTTAACCCTCCACTTT.

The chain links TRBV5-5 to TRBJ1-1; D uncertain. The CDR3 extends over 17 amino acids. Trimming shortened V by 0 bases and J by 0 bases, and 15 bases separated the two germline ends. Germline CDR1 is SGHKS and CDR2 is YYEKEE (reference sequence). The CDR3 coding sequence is TGTGCCAGCAGCTTGGTCGGGGTGGGCAGAATGAACACTGAAGCTTTCTTT. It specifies CASSLVGVGRMNTEAFF.

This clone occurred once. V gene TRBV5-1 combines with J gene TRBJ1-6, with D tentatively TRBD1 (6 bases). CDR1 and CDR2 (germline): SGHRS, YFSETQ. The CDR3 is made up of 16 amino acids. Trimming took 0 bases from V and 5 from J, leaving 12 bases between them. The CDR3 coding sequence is TGCGCCAGCAGCTTGGTCCCAGGGGACAATAATTCACCCCTCCACTTT. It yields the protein CASSLVPGDNNSPLHF.

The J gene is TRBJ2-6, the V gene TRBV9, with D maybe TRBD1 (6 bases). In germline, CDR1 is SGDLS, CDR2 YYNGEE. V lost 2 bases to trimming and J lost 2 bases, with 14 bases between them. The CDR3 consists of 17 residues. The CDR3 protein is CASSVRTDLAGANVLTF. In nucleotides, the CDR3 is TGTGCCAGCAGCGTGAGGACAGATCTTGCTGGGGCCAACGTCCTGACTTTC.

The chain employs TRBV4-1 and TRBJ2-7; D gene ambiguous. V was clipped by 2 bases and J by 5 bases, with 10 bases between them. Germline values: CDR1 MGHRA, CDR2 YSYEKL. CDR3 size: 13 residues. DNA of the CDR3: TGCGCCAGCAGCCAATCTAGGCGAGACGAGCAGTACTTC. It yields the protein CASSQSRRDEQYF.

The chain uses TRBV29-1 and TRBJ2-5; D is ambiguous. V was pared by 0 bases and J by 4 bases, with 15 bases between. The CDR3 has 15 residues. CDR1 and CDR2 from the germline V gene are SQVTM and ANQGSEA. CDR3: CSVEDLGLKGETQYF. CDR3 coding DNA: TGCAGCGTTGAAGATCTGGGCTTGAAGGGAGAGACCCAGTACTTC.

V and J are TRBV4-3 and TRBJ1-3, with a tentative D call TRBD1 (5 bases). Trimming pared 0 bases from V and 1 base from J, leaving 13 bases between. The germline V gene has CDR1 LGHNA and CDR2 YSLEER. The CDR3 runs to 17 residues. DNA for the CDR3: TGCGCCAGCAGCCAAGATGGGAGGGGAAGGTCTGGAAACACCATATATTTT. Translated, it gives CASSQDGRGRSGNTIYF.

The CDR3: CASSLLGAAYNEQFF. For the CDR3, the DNA is TGTGCCAGCAGCTTACTCGGCGCGGCCTACAATGAGCAGTTCTTC. V usage is TRBV11-2 and J usage is TRBJ2-1; unclear D gene. V gave up 2 bases and J gave up 2 bases, with 10 bases separating them. In germline, CDR1 is SGHAT, CDR2 FQNNGV. The CDR3 is 15 residues long.

CDR3 in amino acids: CSVGSRNGYTF. CDR3 nucleotides: TGCAGCGTTGGGTCTAGGAATGGCTACACCTTC. V usage is TRBV29-1 and J usage is TRBJ1-2; D not resolved. Germline values: CDR1 SQVTM, CDR2 ANQGSEA. This CDR3 has 11 amino acids. Trimming cost V 4 bases and J 6 bases, with 9 bases left between them.

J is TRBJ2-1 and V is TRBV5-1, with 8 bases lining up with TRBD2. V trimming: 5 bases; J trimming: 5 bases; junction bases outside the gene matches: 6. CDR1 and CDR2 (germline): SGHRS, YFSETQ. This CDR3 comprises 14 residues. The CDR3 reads CASRSAGADNEQFF. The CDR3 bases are TGCGCCAGCAGATCAGCGGGAGCGGACAATGAGCAGTTCTTC.